This T cell receptor (beta chain) was captured in a study of cytomegalovirus exposure and HLA in healthy donors. Study-wide results and caveats: A later analysis reportedly found that, within productive TCRs, an Asian-associated ancestry cluster had fewer N-insertions than the mean observed across the approximately 660 donors.

Vbeta (60) and Jbeta (13) primers were used in the PCR. Assay: immunoSEQ multiplex PCR; the TCRdb copy retains only in-frame clones and omits some. The sample carries 150,000 or so clones, around 74% recorded once. To note about this clone: Its matching antigen is unknown.

The CDR3 consists of 13 residues. CDR1 and CDR2 from the germline V gene are SGHNT and YYREEE (reference sequence). V lost 0 bases, J lost 6 bases, and 9 bases lay in between. Sequenced sample: PBMCs. This chain links TRBV5-4 with TRBJ2-5, with D uncertain. The sequence derives from a man aged 18 to 29 in good health and CMV-seronegative. Written as DNA, the CDR3 is TGTGCCAGCAGCTTGGCGCCGGGTAAGACCCAGTACTTC. Translation: CASSLAPGKTQYF.